This TCR beta chain was retrieved from a study of cytomegalovirus exposure and HLA in healthy donors. Whole-study findings and limits: Available immune exposure information covered CMV serostatus only. In an earlier analysis, productive rearrangement rates for most beta V segments clustered near 87% or 30%. Under in vitro conditions, three CMV-associated chains were confirmed as specific for CMV antigens. Reported findings show TCR beta sequences accurately forecast HLA-A and HLA-B alleles in most subjects.

V was clipped by 8 bases and J by 5 bases, with 15 bases between them. Germline CDR1 SGHTA, CDR2 FQGTGA. This CDR3 has 14 residues. Concerning this clone: Its antigen is unknown.

Use of 60 Vbeta and 13 Jbeta primers characterized the PCR. Data came from immunoSEQ multiplex PCR; TCRdb stores just in-frame clones and leaves some out. Altogether 150,000 to 200,000 clones are present, around 67% being singletons, with the ten largest covering around 4.3%. This TCR was sampled from a woman aged 18-29 years in good health and CMV-seropositive. The chain uses TRBV7-3 and TRBJ2-2; D is perhaps TRBD2 (6 bases). The specimen sequenced was PBMCs. CDR3 residues: CASGDVGGTGELFF. For the CDR3, the DNA is TGTGCCAGCGGCGACGTTGGGGGGACCGGGGAGCTGTTTTTT.